This T cell receptor (beta chain) was captured by sequencing in a study of CD8 T cells in Susac syndrome (dated by TCRdb to the late 2010s). Background for the entire study: Whether CD8+ T cell activation and differentiation in Susac syndrome was antigen driven was tested using repertoire sequencing. The study compared CD8+ T cell repertoire clonality among roughly 12 healthy donors, roughly 14 Susac syndrome patients and approximately 16 multiple sclerosis patients.

As regards this clonotype: Its binding antigen is unknown. No qualities accompany the bases; no much larger clone lies one base away.

RNA was extracted using the RNeasy kit, and roughly 0.5 to 1 ug of the RNA was reverse transcribed with random hexamers. The immunoSEQ multiplex PCR assay, which covers 54 Vbeta and 13 Jbeta segments, was used to amplify TCR beta CDR3 regions. Bias from PCR amplification was corrected by using a synthetic template baseline for primer optimization and for computational correction. In the authors' own workflow: Only productive sequences were kept, with reads annotated to V, D and J genes according to IMGT and analyzed in immunoSEQ Analyzer. Clonality was calculated as one minus the Shannon entropy normalized by log2 of the number of productive unique sequences. For each patient and control, public and private clones were evaluated within the 100 most prevalent clones. Susac-specific clones were defined as absent from healthy and MS cohorts, roughly 1,100 published viral clones and other ImmuneACCESS disease sequences. The raw public data were reprocessed by TCRdb itself: fastp quality trimming at Q25, MiXCR clonotype calling, in-frame beta chains only. Identical CDR3 protein sequences are pooled into one entry, listed with their most common genes and DNA. In this record, the V and J calls reflect TCRdb's handling and not the investigators' own analysis. This sample lists 250,000 to 300,000 distinct CDR3 sequences; about 88% were detected once. The ten largest clones take up around 0.12% of the sample.

Overall study results and their limits: The study acknowledged that relatively few individuals were included in the TCR sequencing and HLA analysis.

Peripheral blood CD8+ and CD4+ T cells from healthy donors, Susac syndrome patients and multiple sclerosis patients were profiled by high-throughput TCR beta sequencing. The multiple sclerosis controls were treatment-naive patients who had stable or active relapsing-remitting disease and met the revised McDonald criteria. Bulk CD8+ and CD4+ T cells were purified by magnetic negative isolation, while CD8+ TEMRA cells were enriched using FACS. Blood was collected in EDTA tubes and processed within 24 hours, with PBMCs isolated through density gradient centrifugation. PBMCs intended for TCR sequencing were cryopreserved in liquid nitrogen and thawed later in a water bath at 37 degrees C. A purity of at least 90% was achieved for sorted or isolated CD4+, CD8+ and CD8+ TEMRA cells. Per the germline V gene, SGHVS is the CDR1 and FQNEAQ is the CDR2. V ends up 7 bases short and J 5 bases short, with an unmatched junction base count of 16. CDR3 length: 16 amino acids, cysteine to phenylalanine. The read is trimmed to its CDR3 DNA, 48 bases read in frame from base 1.

The receptor chain draws on TRBV7-8 and TRBJ2-7; 8 middle bases align to TRBD1. The origin of this receptor is a human donor with multiple sclerosis. Sequenced: CD8+ T cells from PBMCs. The CDR3 protein: CASILDGQGGPHEQYF. The DNA sequence is as follows: TGTGCCAGCATACTAGATGGACAGGGTGGGCCTCACGAGCAGTACTTC.